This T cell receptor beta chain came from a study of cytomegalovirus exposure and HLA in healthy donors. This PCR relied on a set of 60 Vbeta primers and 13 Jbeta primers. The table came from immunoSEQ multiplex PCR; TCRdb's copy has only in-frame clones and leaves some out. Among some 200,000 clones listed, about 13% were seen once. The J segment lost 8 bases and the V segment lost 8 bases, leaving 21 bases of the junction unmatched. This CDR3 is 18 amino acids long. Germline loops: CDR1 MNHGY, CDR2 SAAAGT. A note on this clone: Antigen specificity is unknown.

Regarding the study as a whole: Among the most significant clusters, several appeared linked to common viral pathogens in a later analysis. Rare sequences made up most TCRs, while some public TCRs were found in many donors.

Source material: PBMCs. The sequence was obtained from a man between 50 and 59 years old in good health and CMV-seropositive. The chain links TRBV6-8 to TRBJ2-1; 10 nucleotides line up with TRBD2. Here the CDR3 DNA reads TGTGCCAGCGAGATTACCCCCCCGATAGCGGGGGGCGGGGATGAGCAGTTCTTC. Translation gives CASEITPPIAGGGDEQFF.